This record looks at one T cell receptor (beta chain) sequence and its context. The data belong to a study of blood T cell repertoires in COVID-19. The overall study: Acute and convalescent COVID-19 samples came from the United States, Italy and Spain. PBMCs, B-cell-depleted T cells, or T cells were the source of the cDNA or gDNA that made up the material.

Original data processing: How many nucleated cells were present was estimated from reference gene primer amplification. Sequencing was performed with immunoSEQ multiplex PCR; in TCRdb, only in-frame clones are kept and a portion is missing. The V and J calls and clone size come from that table; D and trimming were worked out from the DNA. The sample holds roughly 50,000 clones; around 90% are singletons and the top ten take approximately 7%. Germline CDR1 is SGHRS and CDR2 is YFSETQ. The CDR3 runs 18 residues. V shed 4 bases and J 0 bases; nucleotides not matched to a gene: 15. The V call is TRBV5-1, the J call TRBJ1-1; 7 nucleotides align to TRBD1. This TCR came from an older woman with active or convalescent COVID-19. The sample taken for sequencing was peripheral blood. CDR3 bases: TGCGCCAGCAGCAGGAAGAACCTGGGACAGTCCATGAACACTGAAGCTTTCTTT. Its protein product is CASSRKNLGQSMNTEAFF.